A single sample gave rise to the 4 T cell receptor beta chains below, sequenced in a study of blood T cell repertoires in COVID-19. Only in-frame clones appear in the TCRdb table, and some are missing; sequencing was by immunoSEQ multiplex PCR. The sample yields about 72,000 clones, less than 85% seen once. Source material: peripheral blood. The receptors were sampled from a man in his 60s with acute or convalescent COVID-19.

This chain connects TRBV30 to TRBJ2-7; 10 bases map to TRBD1. This CDR3 contains 13 residues. With 5 bases clipped from V and 6 bases from J, the junction kept 7 bases outside the gene matches. Germline CDR1 GTSNPN, CDR2 SVGIG (reference sequence). The CDR3 DNA reads TGTGCCTGGCCCGGGACAGGGGCTGGCGAGCAGTACTTC. The encoded protein is CAWPGTGAGEQYF.

This clone occurred once. The rearrangement joins TRBV5-4 to TRBJ1-1, with 10 bases identical to TRBD1. Germline trimming cut 4 bases from V and 5 bases from J; bases unmatched to any gene: 5. This CDR3 is 14 amino acids long. In germline, CDR1 is SGHNT, CDR2 YYREEE (reference sequence). CDR3 coding DNA: TGTGCCAGCAGCAGACCGGGACAGGGGACTGAAGCTTTCTTT. Protein: CASSRPGQGTEAFF.

This rearrangement joins TRBV5-1 to TRBJ2-1; a weak D match, TRBD1 (5 bases). V lost 4 bases and J lost 7, with 18 bases in between. Germline lookup yields CDR1 SGHRS and CDR2 YFSETQ. The CDR3 loop spans 15 amino acids. DNA for the CDR3: TGCGCCAGCAGCCATCAGGGCCCAGGGCAAAATGAGCAGTTCTTC. The encoded protein is CASSHQGPGQNEQFF.

This clone was seen just once. The genes are TRBV24-1 and TRBJ2-4; perhaps TRBD2 as D (5 bases). Per the germline V gene, CDR1 is KGHDR and CDR2 is SFDVKD. Trimming pared 6 bases from V and 0 bases from J, leaving 26 bases between. The CDR3 totals 20 residues. Here the CDR3 reads CATSTKPRRSPEVAKNIQYF. For the CDR3, the DNA is TGTGCCACCAGTACGAAACCCAGGCGGTCCCCGGAGGTAGCCAAAAACATTCAGTACTTC.